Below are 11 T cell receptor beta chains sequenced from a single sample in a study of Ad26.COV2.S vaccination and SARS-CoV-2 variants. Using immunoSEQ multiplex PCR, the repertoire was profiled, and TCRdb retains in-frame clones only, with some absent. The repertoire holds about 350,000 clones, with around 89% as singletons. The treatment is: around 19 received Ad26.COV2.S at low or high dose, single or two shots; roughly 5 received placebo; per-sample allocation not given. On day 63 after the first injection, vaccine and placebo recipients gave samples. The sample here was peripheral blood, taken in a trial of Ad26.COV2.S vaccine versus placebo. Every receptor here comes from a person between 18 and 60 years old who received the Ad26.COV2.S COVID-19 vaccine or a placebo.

The CDR3 nucleotides read TGTGCCAGCGGCCCTGAACCCAATTATGGCTACACCTTC. This gives the protein CASGPEPNYGYTF. The rearrangement links TRBV12-3 or TRBV12-4 to TRBJ1-2, with D hard to call. Deletions cut 8 bases from V and 5 bases from J, with 15 bases between. The CDR3 consists of 13 residues.

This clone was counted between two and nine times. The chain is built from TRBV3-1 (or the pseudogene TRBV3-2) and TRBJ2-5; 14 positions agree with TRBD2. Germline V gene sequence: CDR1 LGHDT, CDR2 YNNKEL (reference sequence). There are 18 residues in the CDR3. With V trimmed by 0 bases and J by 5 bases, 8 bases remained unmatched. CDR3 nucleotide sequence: TGTGCCAGCAGCCAAGAGTGGGGGACTAGCGGGAGTGATGAGACCCAGTACTTC. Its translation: CASSQEWGTSGSDETQYF.

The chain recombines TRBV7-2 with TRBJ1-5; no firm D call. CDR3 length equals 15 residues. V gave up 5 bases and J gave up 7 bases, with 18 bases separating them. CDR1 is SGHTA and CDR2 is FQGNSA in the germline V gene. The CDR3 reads CASSTRTDLGQPQHF. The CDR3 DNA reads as TGTGCCAGCAGCACACGGACGGACCTAGGGCAGCCCCAGCATTTT.

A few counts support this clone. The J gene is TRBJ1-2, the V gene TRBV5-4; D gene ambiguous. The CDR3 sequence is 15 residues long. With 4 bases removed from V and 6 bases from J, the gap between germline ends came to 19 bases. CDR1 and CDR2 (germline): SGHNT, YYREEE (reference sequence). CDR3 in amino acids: CASSPWGLDGNGYTF. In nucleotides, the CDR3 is TGTGCCAGCAGCCCGTGGGGTCTAGATGGAAATGGCTACACCTTC.

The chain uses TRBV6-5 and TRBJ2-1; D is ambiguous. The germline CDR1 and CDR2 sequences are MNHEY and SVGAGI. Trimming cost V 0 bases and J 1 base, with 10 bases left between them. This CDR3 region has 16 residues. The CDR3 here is CASSYSGSLSYNEQFF. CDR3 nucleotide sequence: TGTGCCAGCAGTTACTCGGGGTCCCTATCCTACAATGAGCAGTTCTTC.

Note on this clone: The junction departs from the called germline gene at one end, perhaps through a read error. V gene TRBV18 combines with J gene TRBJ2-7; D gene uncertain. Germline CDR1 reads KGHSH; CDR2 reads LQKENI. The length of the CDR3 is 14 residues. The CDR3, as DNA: TGTGCCAGCTCACCACGGGCTGTCTCCGACGAGCAGTACTTC. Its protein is CASSPRAVSDEQYF.

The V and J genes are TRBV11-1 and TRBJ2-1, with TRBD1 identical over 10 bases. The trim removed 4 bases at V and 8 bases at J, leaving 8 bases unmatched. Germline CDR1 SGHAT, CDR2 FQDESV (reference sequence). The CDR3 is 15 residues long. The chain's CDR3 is CASSSGTGERYEQFF. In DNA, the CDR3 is TGTGCCAGCAGCTCCGGGACAGGGGAACGGTATGAGCAGTTCTTC.

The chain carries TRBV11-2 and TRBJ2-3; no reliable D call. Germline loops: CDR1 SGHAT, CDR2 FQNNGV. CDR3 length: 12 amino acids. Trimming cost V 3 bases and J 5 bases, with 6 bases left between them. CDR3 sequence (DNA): TGTGCCAGCAGCTTTACGGAAGATACGCAGTATTTT. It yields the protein CASSFTEDTQYF.

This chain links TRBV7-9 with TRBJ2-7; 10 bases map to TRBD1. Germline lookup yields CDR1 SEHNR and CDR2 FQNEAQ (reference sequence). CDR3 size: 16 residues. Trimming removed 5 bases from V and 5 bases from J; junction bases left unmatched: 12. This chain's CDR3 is CASSDPRDRGDHEQYF. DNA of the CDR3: TGTGCCAGCAGCGACCCCCGGGACAGGGGAGACCACGAGCAGTACTTC.

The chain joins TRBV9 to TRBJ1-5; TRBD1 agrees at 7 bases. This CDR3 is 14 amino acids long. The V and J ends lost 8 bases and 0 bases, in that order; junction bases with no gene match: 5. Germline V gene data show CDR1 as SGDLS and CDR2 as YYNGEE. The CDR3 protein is CASSRDSSNQPQHF. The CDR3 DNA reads TGTGCCAGTTCTAGGGACAGTAGCAATCAGCCCCAGCATTTT.

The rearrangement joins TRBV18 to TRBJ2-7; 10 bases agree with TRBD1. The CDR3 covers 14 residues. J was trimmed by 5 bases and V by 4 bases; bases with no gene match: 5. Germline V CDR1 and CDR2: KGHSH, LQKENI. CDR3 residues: CASSLGTGDHEQYF. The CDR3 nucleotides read TGTGCCAGCTCACTTGGGACAGGGGACCACGAGCAGTACTTC.